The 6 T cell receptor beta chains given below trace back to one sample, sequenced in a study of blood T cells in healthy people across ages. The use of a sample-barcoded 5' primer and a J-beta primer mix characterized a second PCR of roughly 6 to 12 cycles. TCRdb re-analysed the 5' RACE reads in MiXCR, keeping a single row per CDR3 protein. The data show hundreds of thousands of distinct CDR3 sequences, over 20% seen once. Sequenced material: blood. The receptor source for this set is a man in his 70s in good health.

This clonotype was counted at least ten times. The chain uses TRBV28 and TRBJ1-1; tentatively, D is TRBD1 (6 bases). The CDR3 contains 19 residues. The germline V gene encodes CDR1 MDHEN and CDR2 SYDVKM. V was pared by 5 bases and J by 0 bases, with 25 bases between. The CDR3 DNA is TGTGCCAGCAGTCTCTCGTACTACAGGGAAGGCGTAATGAACACTGAAGCTTTCTTT. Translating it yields CASSLSYYREGVMNTEAFF.

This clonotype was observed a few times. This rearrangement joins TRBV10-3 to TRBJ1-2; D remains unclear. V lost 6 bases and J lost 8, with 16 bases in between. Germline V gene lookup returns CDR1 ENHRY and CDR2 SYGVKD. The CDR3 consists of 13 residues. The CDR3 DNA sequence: TGTGCCATCAGCGAGGATACGGCCTCGGGCTACACCTTC. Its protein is CAISEDTASGYTF.

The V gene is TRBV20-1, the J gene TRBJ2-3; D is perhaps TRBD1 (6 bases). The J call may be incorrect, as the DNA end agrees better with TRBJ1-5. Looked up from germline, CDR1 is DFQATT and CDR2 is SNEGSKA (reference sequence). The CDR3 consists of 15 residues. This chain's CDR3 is CSAKTSGGPTDTQHF. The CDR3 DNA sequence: TGCAGTGCCAAGACTAGCGGGGGGCCCACAGATACGCAGCATTTT.

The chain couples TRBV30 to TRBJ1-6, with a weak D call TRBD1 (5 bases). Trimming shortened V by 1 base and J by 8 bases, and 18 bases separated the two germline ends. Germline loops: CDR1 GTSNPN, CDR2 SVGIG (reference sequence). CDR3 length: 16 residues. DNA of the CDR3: TGTGCCTGGAGTGGTCCCCCACAGGAGATGGATTCACCCCTCCACTTT. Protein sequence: CAWSGPPQEMDSPLHF.

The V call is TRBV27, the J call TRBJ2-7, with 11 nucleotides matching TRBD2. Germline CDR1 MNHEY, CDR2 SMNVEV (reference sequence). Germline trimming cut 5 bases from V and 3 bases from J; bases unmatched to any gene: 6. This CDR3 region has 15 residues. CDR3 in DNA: TGTGCCAGCAGTCGTAGCGGGAGGGGACTCTACGAGCAGTACTTC. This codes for CASSRSGRGLYEQYF.

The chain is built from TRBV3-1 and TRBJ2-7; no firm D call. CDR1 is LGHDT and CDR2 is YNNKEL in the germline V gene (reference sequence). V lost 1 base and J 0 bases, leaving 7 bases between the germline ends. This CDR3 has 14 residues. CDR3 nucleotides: TGTGCCAGCAGCCAAGTTTATGCCTCCTACGAGCAGTACTTC. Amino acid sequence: CASSQVYASYEQYF.